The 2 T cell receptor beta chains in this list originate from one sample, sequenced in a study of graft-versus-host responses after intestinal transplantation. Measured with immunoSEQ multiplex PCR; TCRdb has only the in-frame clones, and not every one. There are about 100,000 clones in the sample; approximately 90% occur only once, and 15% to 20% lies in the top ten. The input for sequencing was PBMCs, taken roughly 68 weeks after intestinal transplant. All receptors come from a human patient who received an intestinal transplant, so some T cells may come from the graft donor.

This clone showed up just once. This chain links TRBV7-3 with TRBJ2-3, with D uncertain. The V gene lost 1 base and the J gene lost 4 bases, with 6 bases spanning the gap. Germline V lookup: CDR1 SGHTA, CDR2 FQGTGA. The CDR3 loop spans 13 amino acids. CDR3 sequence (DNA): TGTGCCAGCAGCTTAAGGGTTGCAGATACGCAGTATTTT. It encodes CASSLRVADTQYF.

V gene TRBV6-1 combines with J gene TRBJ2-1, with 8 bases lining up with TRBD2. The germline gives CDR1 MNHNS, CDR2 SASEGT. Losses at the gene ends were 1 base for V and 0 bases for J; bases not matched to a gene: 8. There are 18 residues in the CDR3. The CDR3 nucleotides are TGTGCCAGCAGTGAAGAAGTAGCGGGAACGCGCTCCTACAATGAGCAGTTCTTC. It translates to CASSEEVAGTRSYNEQFF.